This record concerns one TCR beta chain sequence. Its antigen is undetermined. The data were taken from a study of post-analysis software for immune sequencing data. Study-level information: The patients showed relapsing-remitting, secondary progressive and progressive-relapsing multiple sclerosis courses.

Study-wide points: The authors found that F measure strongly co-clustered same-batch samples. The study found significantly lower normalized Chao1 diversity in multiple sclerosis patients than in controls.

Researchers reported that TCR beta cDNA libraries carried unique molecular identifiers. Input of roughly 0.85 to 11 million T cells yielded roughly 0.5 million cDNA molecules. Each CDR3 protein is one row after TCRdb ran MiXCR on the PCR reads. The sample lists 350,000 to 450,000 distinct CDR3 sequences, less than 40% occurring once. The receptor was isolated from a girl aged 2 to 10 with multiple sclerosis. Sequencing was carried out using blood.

This chain's CDR3 is CSASSFYEQYF. CDR3 nucleotides: TGCAGTGCTAGCTCCTTCTACGAGCAGTACTTC. The V and J genes are TRBV20-1 and TRBJ2-7, with D unresolved. The CDR3 is made up of 11 amino acids. V lost 3 bases to trimming and J lost 3 bases, with 6 bases between them. Germline CDR1 and CDR2: DFQATT and SNEGSKA (reference sequence).